Shown below are 15 T cell receptor beta chains from a single sample sequenced in a study of blood T cell repertoires in COVID-19 (dated by TCRdb to 2018 to 2020). Library preparation was by the immunoSEQ multiplex PCR assay. As stored in TCRdb, this immuneACCESS dataset retains in-frame rearrangements with V and J assigned. A fraction of the clones does not appear; measured against another copy, unresolved V genes explain less than half of the discrepancy, and the remainder lacks a known reason. This sample gives 200,000 or so clones in total; 70% to 90% of them show up just once. Clones ranked in the top ten supply about 4% of the sample. The sequenced sample consisted of PBMCs or T cells enriched from blood (not recorded which). All receptors come from a woman in her 40s with acute COVID-19.

Only a few counts were recorded for this clone. The CDR3 DNA reads TGTGCCAGCAGCTTAGTTGGATTAGGGACAGGGAGCACAGATACGCAGTATTTT. Amino acid sequence: CASSLVGLGTGSTDTQYF. The chain has TRBV11-2 and TRBJ2-3; 9 bases match TRBD1. The CDR3 sequence is 18 residues long. Germline V gives CDR1 SGHAT, CDR2 FQNNGV. V was clipped by 1 base and J by 0 bases; unmatched bases: 8.

This chain uses TRBV19 with TRBJ2-3, with a weak D call TRBD1 (7 bases). Per the germline V gene, CDR1 is LNHDA and CDR2 is SQIVND (reference sequence). The V gene lost 6 bases and the J gene lost 5 bases, with 12 bases spanning the gap. CDR3 length equals 13 residues. CDR3 loop: CASRIQGGDTQYF. The CDR3 DNA reads TGTGCCAGTAGGATTCAGGGGGGAGATACGCAGTATTTT. The complete variable domain, with remaining parts taken from reference TRBV19 and TRBJ2-3, reads DGGITQSPKYLFRKEGQNVTLSCEQNLNHDAMYWYRQDPGQGLRLIYYSQIVNDFQKGDIAEGYSVSREKKESFPLTVTSAQKNPTAFYLCASRIQGGDTQYFGPGTRLTVL.

This clone occurred a few times. J is TRBJ1-1 and V is TRBV4-2, with TRBD1 matching over 10 bases. V dropped 1 base and J dropped 4; count of bases not matched to a gene: 6. Germline CDR1 reads LGHNA; CDR2 reads YNFKEQ. CDR3 length: 16 residues. The chain's CDR3 is CASSQVSTGGVTEAFF. As DNA, the CDR3 is TGTGCCAGCAGCCAAGTATCGACAGGGGGCGTCACTGAAGCTTTCTTT.

The chain joins TRBV19 to TRBJ2-3; tentatively, D is TRBD2 (5 bases). V was clipped by 1 base and J by 4 bases, with 9 bases between them. Germline V gene lookup returns CDR1 LNHDA and CDR2 SQIVND (reference sequence). The CDR3 is 14 residues long. The CDR3 DNA sequence: TGTGCCAGTAGTATAGTTCGGGGAGCAGATACGCAGTATTTT. Translated, it gives CASSIVRGADTQYF.

This chain connects TRBV7-8 to TRBJ1-4; possibly TRBD1 for D (5 bases). Germline loops: CDR1 SGHVS, CDR2 FQNEAQ. This CDR3 has 13 residues. Trimming cost V 3 bases and J 3 bases, with 5 bases left between them. The CDR3 sequence is CASSFRANEKLFF. The CDR3 DNA follows: TGTGCCAGCAGCTTCAGGGCTAATGAAAAACTGTTTTTT.

The chain links TRBV7-9 to TRBJ2-1, with TRBD2 matching 11 bases. The CDR3 covers 16 residues. Trimming cost V 3 bases and J 5 bases; bases outside gene matches: 6. Germline CDR1 SEHNR, CDR2 FQNEAQ (reference sequence). The CDR3 loop is CASSFTTSGVNNEQFF. The CDR3 nucleotides are TGTGCCAGCAGCTTCACGACTAGCGGGGTAAACAATGAGCAGTTCTTC.

This clone has a single count. This chain connects TRBV30 to TRBJ1-1; 7 nucleotides agree with TRBD1. CDR1 GTSNPN and CDR2 SVGIG come from the germline V gene (reference sequence). The CDR3 has 15 amino acids. J was trimmed by 1 base and V by 2 bases; bases with no gene match: 7. The CDR3 is CAWSRDSLSNTEAFF. CDR3 nucleotide sequence: TGTGCCTGGAGTAGGGACAGCCTTTCGAACACTGAAGCTTTCTTT.

Only a few counts were recorded for this clone. The gene calls are TRBV9 and TRBJ2-2; 11 nucleotides agree with TRBD1. Germline V CDR1 and CDR2: SGDLS, YYNGEE. CDR3 length: 17 amino acids. The junction had 9 bases not matched to a gene; V was cut back by 4 bases and J by 4 bases. Here the CDR3 DNA reads TGTGCCAGCAGCCTTGGGACAGGGGGTTGGGGCACCGGGGAGCTGTTTTTT. Translating it yields CASSLGTGGWGTGELFF.

The chain couples TRBV25-1 to TRBJ2-5; the D gene is possibly TRBD1 (6 bases). The CDR3 runs 16 residues. V gave up 1 base and J gave up 5 bases, with 17 bases separating them. Germline-derived CDR1 and CDR2 are MGHDK and SYGVNS. The DNA of the CDR3 is TGTGCCAGCAGTGAATCCACAGGGAGCCTAGGGGAGACCCAGTACTTC. Its translation is CASSESTGSLGETQYF.

The J gene is TRBJ1-2, the V gene TRBV3-1 (or the pseudogene TRBV3-2), with D unresolved. CDR1 is LGHDT, CDR2 YNNKEL, per germline (reference sequence). Trimming stripped 2 bases from V and 6 bases from J, with 7 bases between. The CDR3 contains 12 residues. In DNA, the CDR3 is TGTGCCAGCAGCCAAACGGGTGATGGCTACACCTTC. Translating it yields CASSQTGDGYTF.

The gene calls are TRBV3-1 (or the pseudogene TRBV3-2) and TRBJ1-4; no definite D call. The CDR3 length is 17 residues. Germline V gene sequence: CDR1 LGHDT, CDR2 YNNKEL (reference sequence). Between the trimmed V and J ends, which lost 0 bases and 7 bases, there was a span of 18 bases. The CDR3 bases are TGTGCCAGCAGCCAAGATATAGGAGGAAAGAGGAGTGAAAAACTGTTTTTT. Protein: CASSQDIGGKRSEKLFF.

The V call is TRBV19, the J call TRBJ1-1; D is unclear. Trimming removed 5 bases from V and 2 bases from J, with 9 bases in between. The CDR3 is 13 residues long. CDR1 is LNHDA, CDR2 SQIVND, per germline (reference sequence). CDR3 DNA sequence: TGTGCCAGTAGTCCGCCTCTAAACACTGAAGCTTTCTTT. This gives the protein CASSPPLNTEAFF.

This rearrangement joins TRBV10-1 to TRBJ1-1, with D maybe TRBD1 (5 bases). V was cut by 0 bases and J by 1 base, with 12 bases left in between. The CDR3 is made up of 16 amino acids. Germline V gene data show CDR1 as WNHNN and CDR2 as SYGVQD (reference sequence). The CDR3 bases are TGCGCCAGCAGTGAGTCCGGGGGGGTAGGGAACACTGAAGCTTTCTTT. This encodes CASSESGGVGNTEAFF.

V is TRBV7-9 and J is TRBJ2-3, with a tentative D call TRBD2 (6 bases). The CDR3 is 14 amino acids. V was trimmed by 3 bases and J by 3 bases, leaving 10 bases between them. The germline V gene encodes CDR1 SEHNR and CDR2 FQNEAQ (reference sequence). CDR3 in DNA: TGTGCCAGCAGCTTGGGGGGAGTTACAGATACGCAGTATTTT. Its protein is CASSLGGVTDTQYF.

This chain joins TRBV19 and TRBJ2-2; 10 bases align to TRBD1. CDR1 and CDR2 (germline): LNHDA, SQIVND (reference sequence). CDR3 size: 14 residues. J gave up 5 bases and V 9 bases, and 6 bases lay outside the gene matches. CDR3: CASRDRGATGELFF. CDR3 in DNA: TGTGCCAGCCGGGACAGGGGAGCAACCGGGGAGCTGTTTTTT.